The T cell receptor beta chain under discussion was sequenced for a study of cytomegalovirus exposure and HLA in healthy donors. About the research overall: Earlier, 100 million to 120 million unique TCR beta sequences were recovered from roughly 170 million T cells by an analysis.

A note on this clone: Its antigen is undetermined. Germline is not matched at one junction end, which may reflect a read error.

The PCR made use of 60 Vbeta and 13 Jbeta primers. Assay: immunoSEQ multiplex PCR; the TCRdb copy retains only in-frame clones and omits some. The sample has 270,000 or so clones, around 86% seen once. Notes on the study in general: Rarity characterized most TCR sequences, yet some public TCRs appeared in many donors. A later analysis, which compared TCR beta chains of equal frequency, found the HLA-associated ones more clonally expanded.

The sequenced material came from PBMCs. This sequence was found in a man in his forties in good health and CMV-seropositive.

The DNA of the CDR3 is TGTTCCAGCAGCTTCCCGGGGGAGTCTAACTATGGCTACACCTTC. It encodes CSSSFPGESNYGYTF. V gene TRBV7-9 combines with J gene TRBJ1-2, with D perhaps matching TRBD1 (5 bases). The CDR3 length is 15 residues. Looked up from germline, CDR1 is SEHNR and CDR2 is FQNEAQ (reference sequence).